These 14 T cell receptor beta chains share one sample of origin, sequenced in a study of control samples from healthy donors and cancer patients. The method was immunoSEQ multiplex PCR; TCRdb's version includes in-frame clones alone and lacks a portion of them. The table shows roughly 130,000 clones, with around 90% occurring only once. Material for sequencing was blood. The receptors come from a man younger than 35 in good health.

Only one count was recorded for this clone. The V call is TRBV2, the J call TRBJ2-3; 8 bases line up with TRBD2. Per the germline V gene, CDR1 is SNHLY and CDR2 is FYNNEI. Germline trimming cut 7 bases from V and 5 bases from J; bases unmatched to any gene: 8. CDR3 length: 14 amino acids. In DNA form, the CDR3 reads TGTGCCAGCACTCCGGGACTAGGTGTAGATACGCAGTATTTT. It specifies CASTPGLGVDTQYF.

A remark on this clone: The sample contains more than one DNA sequence encoding this CDR3. The CDR3 nucleotides are TGTGCTAGTGGTTTGGTACTGGGGCAGTGGGGCCAATTGTCACCCCTCCACTTT. It codes for CASGLVLGQWGQLSPLHF. The V call is TRBV12-5, the J call TRBJ1-6; possibly TRBD1 for D (5 bases). Germline V gives CDR1 LGHNT, CDR2 FRNRAP. Trimming cost V 0 bases and J 10 bases, with 22 bases left between them. The CDR3 length is 18 residues.

The CDR3 sequence is CASSRQGSYEQYF. In DNA, the CDR3 is TGCGCCAGCAGTAGACAGGGGTCCTACGAGCAGTACTTC. V gene TRBV10-1 combines with J gene TRBJ2-7; 8 positions agree with TRBD1. The CDR3 covers 13 residues. Germline assignment: CDR1 WNHNN and CDR2 SYGVQD (reference sequence). Trimming at V came to 5 bases and at J to 1 base, leaving 1 base not matched to a gene.

A single count supports this clone. The genes are TRBV9 and TRBJ2-3; TRBD2 aligns across 7 bases. CDR1 SGDLS and CDR2 YYNGEE come from the germline V gene. J gave up 1 base and V 1 base, and 9 bases lay outside the gene matches. The CDR3 has 17 amino acids. CDR3 sequence reads: CASSVNIAGVRTDTQYF. CDR3 DNA sequence: TGTGCCAGCAGCGTAAACATCGCGGGGGTGCGCACAGATACGCAGTATTTT.

The V and J genes are TRBV18 and TRBJ1-1; possible D gene TRBD1, 6 bases. V lost 6 bases and J 4 bases, leaving 18 bases between the germline ends. The CDR3 runs 15 residues. Germline V gene lookup returns CDR1 KGHSH and CDR2 LQKENI. The CDR3 DNA reads as TGTGCCAGCTCCTTAAGCCGACAGGTCTTCACTGAAGCTTTCTTT. Amino acid sequence: CASSLSRQVFTEAFF.

V and J are TRBV9 and TRBJ1-1; no clear D gene. This CDR3 has 12 amino acids. Germline V gene sequence: CDR1 SGDLS, CDR2 YYNGEE. V was clipped by 4 bases and J by 5 bases, with 9 bases between them. As DNA, the CDR3 is TGTGCCAGCAGCTCAGCGGGGACTGAAGCTTTCTTT. It codes for CASSSAGTEAFF. Based on the CDR3 plus reference TRBV9 and TRBJ1-1, the full variable domain is DSGVTQTPKHLITATGQRVTLRCSPRSGDLSVYWYQQSLDQGLQFLIQYYNGEERAKGNILERFSAQQFPDLHSELNLSSLELGDSALYFCASSSAGTEAFFGQGTRLTVV.

This clone occurred once. V usage is TRBV7-8 and J usage is TRBJ1-5; TRBD1 aligns across 8 bases. The CDR3 is made up of 15 amino acids. After removal of 5 bases from V and 7 bases from J, the junction contained 10 bases not matched to a gene. The germline V gene has CDR1 SGHVS and CDR2 FQNEAQ. The CDR3 nucleotides read TGTGCCAGCAGCCCCGGACAGGGTATGTACCAGCCCCAGCATTTT. Its translation is CASSPGQGMYQPQHF.

This chain connects TRBV7-9 to TRBJ2-3, with D hard to call. Trimming left V 5 bases short and J 5 bases short, with 14 bases between. The CDR3 runs 14 residues. Looked up from germline, CDR1 is SEHNR and CDR2 is FQNEAQ (reference sequence). The CDR3 region has the DNA TGTGCCAGCAGCATAGACGTTCGGCGAGATACGCAGTATTTT. Its translation: CASSIDVRRDTQYF.

CDR3 nucleotide sequence: TGTGCTAGTGGTTTGGGACAGGGATGTTGCTCCTACGAGCAGTACTTC. Translated, it gives CASGLGQGCCSYEQYF. V usage is TRBV12-5 and J usage is TRBJ2-7; 7 bases align to TRBD1. The CDR3 spans 16 residues. J lost 0 bases, V lost 1 base, and 6 bases had no gene match. The germline V gene encodes CDR1 LGHNT and CDR2 FRNRAP. Combining the CDR3 with reference TRBV12-5 and TRBJ2-7 gives the whole variable domain DARVTQTPRHKVTEMGQEVTMRCQPILGHNTVFWYRQTMMQGLELLAYFRNRAPLDDSGMPKDRFSAEMPDATLATLKIQPSEPRDSAVYFCASGLGQGCCSYEQYFGPGTRLTVT.

The chain has TRBV29-1 and TRBJ2-7; 8 nucleotides align to TRBD2. The germline V gene encodes CDR1 SQVTM and CDR2 ANQGSEA. The CDR3 loop spans 14 amino acids. V was pared by 4 bases and J by 4 bases, with 9 bases of the junction left unmatched. The CDR3 DNA sequence: TGCAGCGTTGGGGGGTTAGCGGGGTTTTACGAGCAGTACTTC. Protein sequence: CSVGGLAGFYEQYF.

V gene TRBV6-6 combines with J gene TRBJ2-7; D is ambiguous. Between the trimmed V and J ends, which lost 0 bases and 4 bases, there was a span of 10 bases. CDR3 length equals 14 residues. Per the germline V gene, CDR1 is MNHNY and CDR2 is SVGAGI (reference sequence). In nucleotides, the CDR3 is TGTGCCAGCAGTTACTCTAACAGTAGGTACGAGCAGTACTTC. This encodes CASSYSNSRYEQYF.

This chain connects TRBV9 to TRBJ1-5; 8 nucleotides align to TRBD1. CDR3 length: 14 residues. V trimming: 0 bases; J trimming: 9 bases; junction bases outside the gene matches: 5. Germline lookup yields CDR1 SGDLS and CDR2 YYNGEE. CDR3 sequence (DNA): TGTGCCAGCAGCGTAGGGACAGGGATTACGCCCCAGCATTTT. Its translation: CASSVGTGITPQHF.

The gene calls are TRBV7-9 and TRBJ1-5; no definite D call. Germline CDR1 and CDR2: SEHNR and FQNEAQ (reference sequence). Trimming left V 1 base short and J 7 bases short, with 8 bases between. The CDR3 runs 13 residues. CDR3 amino acids: CASSLEGVQPQHF. The CDR3 DNA reads as TGTGCCAGCAGCTTAGAAGGCGTGCAGCCCCAGCATTTT.

This chain links TRBV24-1 with TRBJ2-2; D possibly corresponds to TRBD1 (6 bases). Trimming cost V 5 bases and J 0 bases, with 9 bases left between them. CDR1 KGHDR and CDR2 SFDVKD come from the germline V gene. This CDR3 contains 15 residues. The CDR3: CATSVRTANTGELFF. CDR3 nucleotide sequence: TGTGCCACCAGTGTTCGGACAGCGAACACCGGGGAGCTGTTTTTT.